The present T cell receptor beta chain was sequenced within a study of shared clonotypes between healthy human individuals. Study-wide background: Aged between 18 and 49, the donors were a couple of women and three men.

Donors, without exception, were Caucasian adults residing in Nashville, Tennessee. Genomic DNA of every subset was divided equally among multiple immunoSEQ plates. Profiling relied on immunoSEQ multiplex PCR, and the TCRdb table lists in-frame clones only, not all of them. The table shows some 500,000 clones, with 75% to 80% occurring only once. The CDR3 has 15 residues. With V trimmed by 2 bases and J by 5 bases, 8 bases remained unmatched. Germline values: CDR1 SGHAT, CDR2 FQNNGV. The receptor's source is a woman between 35 and 50 years old in good health. Some clones in this sample may be carry-over from other donors' samples. The J gene is TRBJ2-5, the V gene TRBV11-2, with 7 positions matching TRBD1. Sequencing used PBMCs. The CDR3 reads CASSLFSGGRETQYF. The CDR3 DNA reads TGTGCCAGCAGCTTATTTTCAGGGGGTCGCGAGACCCAGTACTTC.